This T cell receptor beta chain was retrieved from a study of shared clonotypes between healthy human individuals (dated by TCRdb to the early 2020s). Notes on the research overall: The cohort included three men and two women between 18 and 49 years of age. For each donor, three plates each were used for CD4 naive and CD4 memory, two plates were used for CD8 naive, and one plate was used for CD8 memory. Blood TCR repertoires of roughly 5 healthy adults were deeply sequenced to estimate repertoire size and the extent of clonotype sharing between individuals. Different laboratories and diverse techniques were used to prepare libraries and sequence TCR repertoires, to increase sequencing depth and limit assay-specific biases. Leukapheresis yielded between about 0.9 and 9.5 billion PBMCs per donor. The research as a whole found: Because the study included only a small number of donors, the genetic and exposure-history diversity represented was limited. Only blood was sampled, and tissue TCR repertoires likely differ from those in blood. Even with the large sequencing depth, rarefaction of the sorted-subset datasets indicated that sequencing was incomplete. Pairwise subsampling led to the expectation that sequencing depth would affect the degree of clonotype sharing among donors. When four donors were compared, the shared fraction of clonotypes was about 5% for naive CD4, 3.5% to 4% for naive CD8, 2.3% for memory CD4, and 0.35% to 0.5% for memory CD8. Compared with non-shared clonotypes, clonotypes shared by all four sorted-subset donors had higher generation probabilities. Larger estimated clonotype richness was generally found for naive subsets than for memory subsets.

TCR CDR3 regions were amplified from genomic DNA by multiplex PCR using the deep immunoSEQ assay. For each cell subset, the extracted genomic DNA was distributed evenly across all wells of several immunoSEQ 96-well plates, and each plate served as one replicate. For sorted subsets, each replicate PCR was loaded with 200 ng genomic DNA, equivalent to about 33,000 T cell genomes. Purified libraries were measured with a Qubit 3.0 fluorometer, size-checked on a Bioanalyzer 2100, and measured again with the KAPA Library Quantification kit. Every immunoSEQ 96-well plate was sequenced on a dedicated single-read 150-cycle Illumina NextSeq 550 flow cell. Turning to the authors' computational methods: Because only junctional sequences without quality scores were contained in the immunoSEQ output, filtering matching that applied to full-length reads could not be performed. Sequences were annotated with PyIR, a Python wrapper for IgBLAST v1.9, using IMGT germline references to assign V/J genes and CDR3. Any read was removed if the V/J assignment was weak (E-value above 1e-6), the CDR3 was missing, or the read contained stop codons, out-of-frame junctions, or ambiguous translated residues. V3J clonotypes were defined by identical inferred V gene, J gene, and CDR3 amino acid sequence. The percentage overlap between two repertoires was calculated by dividing the number of shared unique clonotypes by the size of the smaller repertoire. Richness of each repertoire was evaluated using RTK rarefaction, the Chao1 estimator, and Recon v2.1 estimates of unobserved clonotypes. Generation probabilities for all TCRbeta clonotypes obtained by the gDNA method from a handful of donors were computed using OLGA. TCRdb carries this immuneACCESS record with in-frame sequences only. Its versions omit some clonotypes, under half of them owing to an unresolved V gene in the studies checked, with the rest unexplained. The V and J calls and the clone size are those of that table, but D and trimming were determined from the DNA. For this sample the table gives over a million clones, of which roughly 98.5% were detected only once. The ten largest clones represent roughly 0.35% of the sample.

Details on this clone: Its antigen is not yet known. One base away there is no much larger clone; base qualities are not given. The sample holds other DNA sequences that translate to the same CDR3.

Including cysteine and phenylalanine, the CDR3 has 14 amino acids. The read is trimmed to its CDR3 DNA, 42 bases read in frame from base 1. CDR1 KGHSH and CDR2 LQKENI are derived from the germline V gene. The junction shows trimming of 1 base on V and 3 bases on J, and the gene matches do not reach 2 bases of it. Donors were healthy HIV-negative adults with no recently reported acute infections or vaccinations. Only Caucasian adults living in Nashville, Tennessee, USA were represented among the donors. CD4+ T cells were enriched through magnetic negative selection, after which naive cells were positively selected on CD45RA and the remaining negative fraction served as the memory subset. Blood was obtained by leukapheresis, after which PBMCs were separated by Ficoll-Histopaque density gradient centrifugation and cryopreserved in liquid nitrogen vapor phase. Analytical flow cytometry was used to check the purity and quantity of every magnetically sorted T cell population. Each sorted fraction had its genomic DNA isolated and then quantified by UV absorbance on a Nanodrop 2000c.

The V and J genes are TRBV18 and TRBJ2-7, with TRBD2 matching 8 junction bases. The sequence came from a man younger than 45 in good health. The specimen was naive CD4+ T cells sorted from blood. The intended sense of this specimen's cell subset or site label: CD45RA+ positively selected. The DNA sequence is TGTGCCAGCTCACCACTAGCGGGGAGCTACGAGCAGTACTTC. Translated, this gives CASSPLAGSYEQYF.